The rows below give T cell receptor beta chains drawn from one sample of a study of T-cell memory formation after mild COVID-19. In TCRdb, the 5' RACE reads were re-called with MiXCR into one record per CDR3 protein. The sample yields under 600,000 distinct CDR3 sequences, less than 25% seen once. The sequenced material came from PBMCs or a T cell subset sorted from them (not recorded which). Source of these receptors: an adult woman who had mild COVID-19 (a few samples of this study predate the infection). Cell type and time point are not known. The CDR3 runs from the conserved cysteine through the conserved F or W. The D gene is left open where the match is weak. The size entry is marked missing in some rows and otherwise reads once, few, many or a size class.

v_gene: TRBV5-1
d_gene: NA
j_gene: TRBJ1-2
abundance: many
CDR3aa: CASSLGTAPYGYTF
CDR3nt: TGCGCCAGCAGCTTGGGGACAGCACCCTATGGCTACACCTTC

v_gene: TRBV12-3/TRBV12-4
d_gene: NA
j_gene: TRBJ1-1
abundance: NA
CDR3aa: CASRGQLGNTEAFF
CDR3nt: TGTGCCAGCAGAGGACAGCTAGGGAACACTGAAGCTTTCTTT

v_gene: TRBV18
d_gene: NA
j_gene: TRBJ2-1
abundance: few
CDR3aa: CASSPNLGGSYNEQFF
CDR3nt: TGTGCCAGCTCACCAAACTTGGGAGGTTCCTACAATGAGCAGTTCTTC

v_gene: TRBV12-1
d_gene: NA
j_gene: TRBJ2-2
abundance: few
CDR3aa: CASSFGHRGPNTGELFF
CDR3nt: TGTGCCAGCAGCTTTGGGCACAGGGGGCCGAACACCGGGGAGCTGTTTTTT

v_gene: TRBV12-3/TRBV12-4
d_gene: TRBD1
j_gene: TRBJ1-2
abundance: few
CDR3aa: CASSSSGTVPNYGYTF
CDR3nt: TGTGCCAGCAGTTCCAGCGGGACAGTTCCTAACTATGGCTACACCTTC

v_gene: TRBV9
d_gene: TRBD1
j_gene: TRBJ2-1
abundance: NA
CDR3aa: CASSVSRTGGRVDEQFF
CDR3nt: TGTGCCAGCAGCGTATCCCGGACAGGGGGGAGGGTCGATGAGCAGTTCTTC

v_gene: TRBV5-1
d_gene: NA
j_gene: TRBJ2-5
abundance: many
CDR3aa: CASREEGETQYF
CDR3nt: TGCGCCAGCAGGGAAGAGGGAGAGACCCAGTACTTC

v_gene: TRBV6-1
d_gene: NA
j_gene: TRBJ2-1
abundance: few
CDR3aa: CASSERPWGSYNEQFF
CDR3nt: TGTGCCAGCAGTGAGCGGCCCTGGGGTTCCTACAATGAGCAGTTCTTC

v_gene: TRBV18
d_gene: TRBD1
j_gene: TRBJ1-1
abundance: few
CDR3aa: CASSPGTGANTEAFF
CDR3nt: TGTGCCAGCTCACCGGGGACAGGGGCGAACACTGAAGCTTTCTTT

v_gene: TRBV20-1
d_gene: TRBD1
j_gene: TRBJ2-7
abundance: NA
CDR3aa: CSAKSGTGHSGEQYF
CDR3nt: TGCAGTGCCAAATCCGGGACAGGGCATTCTGGCGAGCAGTACTTC

v_gene: TRBV30
d_gene: NA
j_gene: TRBJ2-1
abundance: few
CDR3aa: CAWSVRANEQFF
CDR3nt: TGTGCCTGGAGTGTACGGGCGAATGAGCAGTTCTTC

v_gene: TRBV12-3/TRBV12-4
d_gene: TRBD2
j_gene: TRBJ2-3
abundance: NA
CDR3aa: CASSAVSGGPDTQYF
CDR3nt: TGTGCCAGCAGTGCCGTTAGCGGGGGGCCAGATACGCAGTATTTT

v_gene: TRBV15
d_gene: NA
j_gene: TRBJ1-1
abundance: NA
CDR3aa: CATSRGSKGNTEAFF
CDR3nt: TGTGCCACCAGCAGGGGGTCTAAGGGTAACACTGAAGCTTTCTTT

v_gene: TRBV2
d_gene: TRBD2
j_gene: TRBJ2-7
abundance: many
CDR3aa: CASTDLAGGYYEQYF
CDR3nt: TGTGCCAGCACAGATCTAGCGGGGGGATACTACGAGCAGTACTTC

v_gene: TRBV5-5
d_gene: NA
j_gene: TRBJ2-1
abundance: few
CDR3aa: CASSLSPPGYNEQFF
CDR3nt: TGTGCCAGCAGCTTGAGTCCGCCGGGGTACAATGAGCAGTTCTTC

v_gene: TRBV19
d_gene: NA
j_gene: TRBJ2-3
abundance: few
CDR3aa: CASGGRRGDTQYF
CDR3nt: TGTGCGAGTGGGGGCCGCCGGGGGGATACGCAGTATTTT

v_gene: TRBV11-2
d_gene: NA
j_gene: TRBJ2-1
abundance: few
CDR3aa: CASSGSGGQGEQFF
CDR3nt: TGTGCCAGCAGCGGCAGCGGGGGACAGGGTGAGCAGTTCTTC

v_gene: TRBV24-1
d_gene: TRBD1
j_gene: TRBJ2-1
abundance: few
CDR3aa: CATSGTGSPSSSYNEQFF
CDR3nt: TGTGCCACCTCCGGGACAGGGTCGCCATCGAGCTCCTACAATGAGCAGTTCTTC

v_gene: TRBV24-1
d_gene: NA
j_gene: TRBJ2-1
abundance: NA
CDR3aa: CATSDLRGSAYNEQFF
CDR3nt: TGTGCCACCAGTGATTTAAGGGGTTCAGCCTACAATGAGCAGTTCTTC

v_gene: TRBV7-2
d_gene: NA
j_gene: TRBJ2-3
abundance: few
CDR3aa: CASSLQGYTDTQYF
CDR3nt: TGTGCCAGCAGCTTACAGGGGTACACAGATACGCAGTATTTT

v_gene: TRBV5-1
d_gene: NA
j_gene: TRBJ2-3
abundance: many
CDR3aa: CASSLASLPDTQYF
CDR3nt: TGCGCCAGCAGCTTGGCTAGTTTGCCAGATACGCAGTATTTT

v_gene: TRBV5-1
d_gene: NA
j_gene: TRBJ2-5
abundance: few
CDR3aa: CASSLDRVVQTQYF
CDR3nt: TGCGCCAGCAGCTTGGACAGGGTAGTACAGACCCAGTACTTC

v_gene: TRBV6-6
d_gene: NA
j_gene: TRBJ2-7
abundance: NA
CDR3aa: CASSYSVVGEQYF
CDR3nt: TGTGCCAGCAGTTACTCGGTGGTCGGCGAGCAGTACTTC

v_gene: TRBV2
d_gene: NA
j_gene: TRBJ1-3
abundance: few
CDR3aa: CASKSAYSSSGNTIYF
CDR3nt: TGTGCCAGCAAGTCCGCCTACTCGAGCTCTGGAAACACCATATATTTT

v_gene: TRBV29-1
d_gene: TRBD2
j_gene: TRBJ2-7
abundance: NA
CDR3aa: CSVPAGTSGGTYEQYF
CDR3nt: TGCAGCGTACCCGCCGGGACTAGCGGGGGGACCTACGAGCAGTACTTC

v_gene: TRBV7-9
d_gene: TRBD2
j_gene: TRBJ2-7
abundance: few
CDR3aa: CASTPWEGPSEQYF
CDR3nt: TGTGCCAGCACCCCGTGGGAGGGGCCCAGCGAGCAGTACTTC

v_gene: TRBV7-9
d_gene: NA
j_gene: TRBJ2-7
abundance: NA
CDR3aa: CASRRRGTYEQYF
CDR3nt: TGTGCCAGCAGGAGACGGGGGACCTACGAGCAGTACTTC

v_gene: TRBV3-1
d_gene: NA
j_gene: TRBJ1-1
abundance: NA
CDR3aa: CASSLQGFNTEAFF
CDR3nt: TGTGCCAGCAGCCTCCAAGGGTTTAACACTGAAGCTTTCTTT

v_gene: TRBV4-2
d_gene: TRBD1
j_gene: TRBJ1-2
abundance: NA
CDR3aa: CASSQPRTGEGYTF
CDR3nt: TGTGCCAGCAGCCAACCTAGGACAGGGGAAGGCTACACCTTC

v_gene: TRBV7-2
d_gene: NA
j_gene: TRBJ2-3
abundance: NA
CDR3aa: CASSPLGSITDTQYF
CDR3nt: TGTGCCAGCAGCCCGTTGGGGTCAATCACAGATACGCAGTATTTT

v_gene: TRBV29-1
d_gene: NA
j_gene: TRBJ2-1
abundance: many
CDR3aa: CSVEGAGLNEQFF
CDR3nt: TGCAGCGTTGAGGGGGCCGGTTTAAATGAGCAGTTCTTC

v_gene: TRBV3-1
d_gene: NA
j_gene: TRBJ2-7
abundance: once
CDR3aa: CASSQDWREQYF
CDR3nt: TGTGCCAGCAGCCAAGATTGGCGCGAGCAGTACTTC

v_gene: TRBV5-4
d_gene: NA
j_gene: TRBJ1-1
abundance: NA
CDR3aa: CASSLGRERNTEAFF
CDR3nt: TGTGCCAGCAGCTTGGGCCGGGAGCGGAACACTGAAGCTTTCTTT